Listed here are 26 T cell receptor beta chains from one sample, sequenced in a study of shared clonotypes between healthy human individuals. Naive CD8 cells were CD45RO-negative, positively selected for CCR7, excluding terminally differentiated effector memory CD45RA+ cells. Only in-frame clones appear in the TCRdb table, and some are missing; sequencing was by immunoSEQ multiplex PCR. The sample contains around 2,000,000 clones, roughly 94% of which appear only once. Sequenced material: naive CD8+ T cells sorted from blood. The receptors here all came from a man younger than 30 in good health.

The chain employs TRBV6-5 and TRBJ1-2; D might be TRBD1 (6 bases). The CDR3 loop spans 15 amino acids. The germline V and J ends were trimmed by 2 bases and 6 bases, with 16 bases remaining between them. From germline, CDR1 is MNHEY and CDR2 SVGAGI. The CDR3 DNA reads TGTGCCAGCAGTTACGGTCGGGGGGCCATGGATGGCTACACCTTC. Protein product: CASSYGRGAMDGYTF.

This clone was counted a single time. Here the CDR3 DNA reads TGTGCCAGCAGCGTAGAGGCGGGGGGGCCCCCCCAGTACTTC. It yields the protein CASSVEAGGPPQYF. The rearrangement links TRBV9 to TRBJ2-5, with TRBD2 matching over 9 bases. With 0 bases clipped from V and 9 bases from J, the junction kept 6 bases outside the gene matches. The CDR3 has 14 amino acids. The V gene's germline CDR1 is SGDLS and CDR2 YYNGEE.

The J gene is TRBJ2-2, the V gene TRBV13, with 7 nucleotides matching TRBD1. V dropped 4 bases and J dropped 0; count of bases not matched to a gene: 5. CDR3 size: 16 residues. Per the germline V gene, CDR1 is PRHDT and CDR2 is FYEKMQ (reference sequence). The CDR3 DNA follows: TGTGCCAGCAGCTCAGCAGGGGGTCCGAACACCGGGGAGCTGTTTTTT. This codes for CASSSAGGPNTGELFF.

To note about this clone: Other DNA sequences in this sample translate to the same CDR3. The chain employs TRBV6-5 and TRBJ1-5; D might be TRBD1 (5 bases). The germline V and J ends were trimmed by 5 bases and 3 bases, with 8 bases remaining between them. The germline CDR1 and CDR2 sequences are MNHEY and SVGAGI. The CDR3 contains 13 residues. CDR3: CASSLGPNQPQHF. CDR3 DNA sequence: TGTGCCAGCAGTCTGGGGCCCAATCAGCCCCAGCATTTT.

The chain has TRBV11-2 and TRBJ2-7; TRBD2 aligns across 12 bases. This CDR3 is built from 17 residues. CDR1 and CDR2 from the germline V gene are SGHAT and FQNNGV. V was clipped by 3 bases and J by 2 bases; unmatched bases: 8. CDR3 bases: TGTGCCAGCAGCTTTAGACTAGCGGGGGCACCAGCCTACGAGCAGTACTTC. Its protein product is CASSFRLAGAPAYEQYF. The whole variable domain, filled in from reference TRBV11-2 and TRBJ2-7, reads EAGVAQSPRYKIIEKRQSVAFWCNPISGHATLYWYQQILGQGPKLLIQFQNNGVVDDSQLPKDRFSAERLKGVDSTLKIQPAKLEDSAVYLCASSFRLAGAPAYEQYFGPGTRLTVT.

In this sample, this clone turned up once. The rearrangement uses TRBV13 and TRBJ2-3, with TRBD1 identical over 10 bases. This CDR3 has 16 amino acids. V shed 3 bases and J 1 base; nucleotides not matched to a gene: 4. The germline CDR1 and CDR2 sequences are PRHDT and FYEKMQ (reference sequence). CDR3 residues: CASSFTGTGGTDTQYF. In nucleotides, the CDR3 is TGTGCCAGCAGCTTTACCGGGACAGGGGGCACAGATACGCAGTATTTT.

The chain carries TRBV7-9 and TRBJ2-4; 9 nucleotides agree with TRBD1. This CDR3 spans 16 amino acids. The germline V gene encodes CDR1 SEHNR and CDR2 FQNEAQ (reference sequence). The V gene end was trimmed by 1 base and the J gene end by 8 bases; junction bases not matched to a gene: 9. The CDR3 nucleotides read TGTGCCAGCAGCTTAGGCAGGGGACAGGGCTGGGACATTCAGTACTTC. Translation gives CASSLGRGQGWDIQYF.

The chain employs TRBV5-4 and TRBJ2-6, with no clear D. The CDR3 extends over 16 amino acids. Germline V CDR1 and CDR2: SGHNT, YYREEE (reference sequence). The germline V and J ends were trimmed by 0 bases and 0 bases, with 7 bases remaining between them. CDR3 loop: CASSLEWVSGANVLTF. CDR3 in DNA: TGTGCCAGCAGCTTGGAGTGGGTCTCTGGGGCCAACGTCCTGACTTTC.

CDR3 region: CASSATGTSDTYEQYF. DNA of the CDR3: TGTGCCAGCAGCGCGACCGGGACTAGCGACACCTACGAGCAGTACTTC. The chain joins TRBV9 to TRBJ2-7, with TRBD2 matching 10 bases. The junction had 8 bases not matched to a gene; V was cut back by 3 bases and J by 2 bases. This CDR3 has 16 residues. The germline V gene has CDR1 SGDLS and CDR2 YYNGEE.

The genes are TRBV13 and TRBJ2-7, with D maybe TRBD1 (6 bases). CDR1 is PRHDT and CDR2 is FYEKMQ in the germline V gene (reference sequence). The CDR3 sequence is 13 residues long. The germline V and J ends were trimmed by 1 base and 6 bases, with 10 bases remaining between them. CDR3 loop: CASSLAGTLEQYF. CDR3 DNA: TGTGCCAGCAGCTTAGCCGGGACACTCGAGCAGTACTTC.

The chain is built from TRBV19 and TRBJ1-1; D is undetermined. This CDR3 is 15 amino acids long. From germline, CDR1 is LNHDA and CDR2 SQIVND (reference sequence). V dropped 0 bases and J dropped 2 bases, with 10 bases sitting between them. CDR3 sequence reads: CASSIEGPANTEAFF. The CDR3 DNA reads TGTGCCAGTAGTATAGAAGGGCCTGCTAACACTGAAGCTTTCTTT. The entire variable domain, with the rest obtained from reference TRBV19 and TRBJ1-1, is as follows: DGGITQSPKYLFRKEGQNVTLSCEQNLNHDAMYWYRQDPGQGLRLIYYSQIVNDFQKGDIAEGYSVSREKKESFPLTVTSAQKNPTAFYLCASSIEGPANTEAFFGQGTRLTVV.

The chain employs TRBV4-3 and TRBJ1-2, with D maybe TRBD1 (6 bases). There are 15 residues in the CDR3. V shed 1 base and J shed 4 bases, with 13 bases lying between them. Germline CDR1 is LGHNA and CDR2 is YSLEER. The CDR3 spells CASSQGQTGFYGYTF. CDR3 DNA sequence: TGCGCCAGCAGCCAAGGCCAGACAGGCTTCTATGGCTACACCTTC.

The V gene is TRBV9, the J gene TRBJ1-4; 8 nucleotides align to TRBD1. The germline gives CDR1 SGDLS, CDR2 YYNGEE. This CDR3 has 15 residues. V shed 3 bases, J shed 7 bases, and the junction held 8 bases outside the gene matches. The CDR3 DNA reads TGTGCCAGCAGCGCACCGGGACAGGAGGGTGAAAAACTGTTTTTT. This gives the protein CASSAPGQEGEKLFF.

The chain is built from TRBV11-2 and TRBJ2-7, with 10 bases aligning to TRBD1. Trimming at V came to 0 bases and at J to 2 bases, leaving 4 bases not matched to a gene. The CDR3 is 16 amino acids. Per the germline V gene, CDR1 is SGHAT and CDR2 is FQNNGV. CDR3 sequence reads: CASSLDGGQGAYEQYF. The CDR3 DNA reads as TGTGCCAGCAGCTTAGACGGTGGACAGGGGGCCTACGAGCAGTACTTC.

The chain joins TRBV7-2 to TRBJ2-3; D is unresolved. The CDR3 consists of 14 residues. Germline V gives CDR1 SGHTA, CDR2 FQGNSA. V gave up 5 bases and J gave up 4 bases, with 13 bases separating them. The CDR3 sequence is CASSNRPLADTQYF. The CDR3 nucleotides are TGTGCCAGCAGCAATAGACCGCTCGCAGATACGCAGTATTTT.

The chain couples TRBV19 to TRBJ2-5, with 7 bases identical to TRBD1. V was clipped by 5 bases and J by 3 bases; unmatched bases: 9. Germline values: CDR1 LNHDA, CDR2 SQIVND (reference sequence). The CDR3 covers 15 residues. CDR3 DNA sequence: TGTGCCAGTAGTCATGACAGGGATGGGAAAGAGACCCAGTACTTC. This sequence encodes CASSHDRDGKETQYF.

This chain links TRBV7-6 with TRBJ1-2, with D maybe TRBD1 (5 bases). V dropped 5 bases and J dropped 3 bases, with 25 bases sitting between them. Germline CDR1 is SGHVS and CDR2 is FNYEAQ. There are 18 residues in the CDR3. CDR3 DNA sequence: TGTGCCAGCAGCGCACAGCGGGTTGGAGGGGTAGGGGACTATGGCTACACCTTC. Its translation is CASSAQRVGGVGDYGYTF.

The V gene is TRBV29-1, the J gene TRBJ2-7; D is unresolved. V lost 5 bases and J lost 1, with 9 bases in between. The germline gives CDR1 SQVTM, CDR2 ANQGSEA. The CDR3 consists of 12 residues. CDR3 DNA: TGCAGCGTTTCGGGTTCTTCCTACGAGCAGTACTTC. Its translation is CSVSGSSYEQYF.

Comment on this clone: Other nucleotide sequences from this sample produce the same CDR3. The CDR3 nucleotides are TGTGCCAGCAGCGTAGGAACGGGACTCTCCTACGAGCAGTACTTC. It encodes CASSVGTGLSYEQYF. This chain joins TRBV9 and TRBJ2-7; the D gene is possibly TRBD2 (6 bases). Per germline, CDR1 SGDLS and CDR2 YYNGEE. V was pared by 0 bases and J by 0 bases, with 10 bases between. CDR3 length: 15 residues.

In the case of this clone: Mismatch with germline at one junction end may stem from a read error. The chain is built from TRBV5-1 and TRBJ1-1; no definite D call. This CDR3 spans 13 amino acids. Per germline, CDR1 SGHRS and CDR2 YFSETQ. CDR3 sequence reads: CASSRTVNTEAFF. Here the CDR3 DNA reads TGTGCCAGCAGCCGGACCGTGAACACTGAAGCTTTCTTT. The variable domain in full, with the rest retrieved from reference TRBV5-1 and TRBJ1-1, is KAGVTQTPRYLIKTRGQQVTLSCSPISGHRSVSWYQQTPGQGLQFLFEYFSETQRNKGNFPGRFSGRQFSNSRSEMNVSTLELGDSALYLCASSRTVNTEAFFGQGTRLTVV.

This chain uses TRBV9 with TRBJ2-7, with D hard to call. CDR3 size: 14 residues. Trimming took off 4 bases at V and 6 bases at J, with 17 bases between the two ends. Germline loops: CDR1 SGDLS, CDR2 YYNGEE. This CDR3 is CASSPEGRVREQYF. CDR3 bases: TGTGCCAGCAGCCCCGAAGGTCGGGTCCGCGAGCAGTACTTC.

The chain recombines TRBV4-2 with TRBJ2-3; D is undetermined. Germline V gene lookup returns CDR1 LGHNA and CDR2 YNFKEQ. V lost 0 bases, J lost 5 bases, and 18 bases lay in between. This CDR3 is 17 amino acids long. The CDR3 reads CASSQDDRNGEQDTQYF. The CDR3 DNA follows: TGTGCCAGCAGCCAAGATGACCGGAATGGGGAACAAGATACGCAGTATTTT.

The V gene is TRBV30, the J gene TRBJ1-2; tentatively, D is TRBD1 (6 bases). The germline V gene encodes CDR1 GTSNPN and CDR2 SVGIG (reference sequence). The CDR3 extends over 15 amino acids. V gave up 0 bases and J gave up 4 bases, with 15 bases separating them. The CDR3 reads CAWSVSGGQLYGYTF. The CDR3 bases are TGTGCCTGGAGTGTATCTGGGGGGCAGCTCTATGGCTACACCTTC.

J is TRBJ2-3 and V is TRBV27; 9 nucleotides match TRBD2. This CDR3 is 16 amino acids long. In germline, CDR1 is MNHEY, CDR2 SMNVEV (reference sequence). Losses at the gene ends were 2 bases for V and 0 bases for J; bases not matched to a gene: 3. The CDR3 is CASSLLRGGSTDTQYF. The CDR3 nucleotides are TGTGCCAGCAGTTTACTGCGGGGGGGGAGCACAGATACGCAGTATTTT.

In nucleotides, the CDR3 is TGTGCCAGCAGCTTGGCCAGCAAGCTCTACAATGAGCAGTTCTTC. Translating gives CASSLASKLYNEQFF. This chain joins TRBV5-6 and TRBJ2-1; D call uncertain. Per germline, CDR1 SGHDT and CDR2 YYEEEE. The CDR3 loop spans 15 amino acids. V lost 0 bases and J lost 3, with 10 bases in between.

This chain connects TRBV7-9 to TRBJ1-1; weak D call: TRBD1 (5 bases). V was pared by 5 bases and J by 4 bases, with 14 bases between. This CDR3 spans 14 amino acids. Germline V gene data show CDR1 as SEHNR and CDR2 as FQNEAQ (reference sequence). CDR3 loop: CASSAQTESTEAFF. CDR3 coding DNA: TGTGCCAGCAGCGCCCAGACAGAAAGCACTGAAGCTTTCTTT.